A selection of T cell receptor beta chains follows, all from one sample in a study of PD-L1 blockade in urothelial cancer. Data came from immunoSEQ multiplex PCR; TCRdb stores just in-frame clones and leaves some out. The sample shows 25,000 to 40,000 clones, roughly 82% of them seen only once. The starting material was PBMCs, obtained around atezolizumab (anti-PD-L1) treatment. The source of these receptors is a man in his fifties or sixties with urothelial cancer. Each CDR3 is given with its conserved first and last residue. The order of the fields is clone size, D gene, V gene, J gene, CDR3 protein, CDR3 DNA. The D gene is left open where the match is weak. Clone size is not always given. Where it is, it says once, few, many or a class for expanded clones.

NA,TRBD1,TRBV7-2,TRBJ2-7,CASSNTGTGNSYEQYF,TGTGCCAGCAGCAACACCGGGACAGGGAACTCCTACGAGCAGTACTTC
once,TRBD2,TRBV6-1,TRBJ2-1,CASSEEMASGSFYNEQFF,TGTGCCAGCAGTGAAGAGATGGCTAGCGGGAGTTTCTACAATGAGCAGTTCTTC
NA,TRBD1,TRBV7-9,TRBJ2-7,CASSFEPGQGPYEQYF,TGTGCCAGCAGCTTCGAGCCGGGACAGGGGCCCTACGAGCAGTACTTC
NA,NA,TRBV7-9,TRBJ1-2,CASSLHDRNYGYTF,TGTGCCAGCAGCTTACACGACAGGAACTATGGCTACACCTTC
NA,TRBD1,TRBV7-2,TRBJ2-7,CASSWRDRDGGEQYF,TGTGCCAGCAGCTGGAGGGACAGGGACGGAGGCGAGCAGTACTTC
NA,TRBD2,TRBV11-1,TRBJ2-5,CASSPRSGGSKETQYF,TGTGCCAGCAGCCCCCGGAGCGGGGGGTCGAAAGAGACCCAGTACTTC
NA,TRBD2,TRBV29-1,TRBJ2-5,CSVERTSGRPQETQYF,TGCAGCGTTGAGAGGACTAGCGGGAGGCCCCAAGAGACCCAGTACTTC
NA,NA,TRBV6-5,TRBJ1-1,CASSSESRNTEAFF,TGTGCCAGCAGTTCCGAGTCAAGAAACACTGAAGCTTTCTTT
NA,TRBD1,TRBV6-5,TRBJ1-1,CASSRDSNEAFF,TGTGCCAGCAGCCGGGACAGTAATGAAGCTTTCTTT
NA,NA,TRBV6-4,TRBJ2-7,CASSDANGGQNNSEQYF,TGTGCCAGCAGTGACGCAAACGGGGGACAGAACAACTCCGAGCAGTACTTC
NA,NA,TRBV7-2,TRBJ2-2,CASSISGRRAGELFF,TGTGCCAGCAGCATTAGCGGACGGCGGGCCGGGGAGCTGTTTTTT
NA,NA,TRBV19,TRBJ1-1,CAHVGAVAFF,TGTGCCCACGTGGGGGCAGTAGCTTTCTTT
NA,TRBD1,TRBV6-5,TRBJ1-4,CASSRQGGNEKLFF,TGTGCCAGCAGTCGACAGGGAGGTAATGAAAAACTGTTTTTT
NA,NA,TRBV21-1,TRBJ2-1,CASSRGLAGPDEQFF,TGTGCCAGCAGCAGGGGACTAGCGGGACCGGATGAGCAGTTCTTC
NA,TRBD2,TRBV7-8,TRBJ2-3,CASSPRTSAGPDTQYF,TGTGCCAGCAGCCCGCGGACTAGCGCGGGACCAGATACGCAGTATTTT
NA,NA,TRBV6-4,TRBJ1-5,CASSATDSNQPQHF,TGTGCCAGCAGTGCAACAGATAGCAATCAGCCCCAGCATTTT
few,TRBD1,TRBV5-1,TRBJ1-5,CASSLSGQGGNQPQHF,TGCGCCAGCAGCTTGAGCGGACAGGGTGGCAATCAGCCCCAGCATTTT
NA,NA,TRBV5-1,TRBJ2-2,CASSRRQGEVGELFF,TGCGCCAGCAGCCGTCGCCAGGGGGAGGTCGGGGAGCTGTTTTTT
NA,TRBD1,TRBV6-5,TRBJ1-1,CASSYNTGGTEAFF,TGTGCCAGCAGTTACAACACAGGGGGCACTGAAGCTTTCTTT
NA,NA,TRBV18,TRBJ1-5,CASSPGGAGNQPQHF,TGTGCCAGCTCACCAGGGGGGGCTGGCAATCAGCCCCAGCATTTT
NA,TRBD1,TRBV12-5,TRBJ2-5,CASGLTGGRETQYF,TGTGCTAGTGGTTTGACAGGGGGCCGAGAGACCCAGTACTTC
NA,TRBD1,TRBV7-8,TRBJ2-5,CASSAQGVLETQYF,TGTGCCAGCAGCGCACAGGGGGTCTTAGAGACCCAGTACTTC
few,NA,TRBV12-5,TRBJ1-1,CASGLPGDLEAFF,TGTGCTAGTGGTTTGCCAGGGGACCTTGAAGCTTTCTTT
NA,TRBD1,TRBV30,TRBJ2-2,CAWTPRDRGPGTGELFF,TGTGCCTGGACCCCCCGGGACAGGGGGCCGGGCACCGGGGAGCTGTTTTTT
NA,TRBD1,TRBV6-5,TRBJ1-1,CASRRDSMMNTEAFF,TGTGCCAGCAGGCGGGACAGCATGATGAACACTGAAGCTTTCTTT
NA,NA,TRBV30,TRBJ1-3,CAWSRGGIASGNTIYF,TGTGCCTGGAGTAGGGGAGGTATTGCCTCTGGAAACACCATATATTTT
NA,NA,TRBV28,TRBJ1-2,CASSLWGGYGYTF,TGTGCCAGCAGTTTGTGGGGAGGATATGGCTACACCTTC
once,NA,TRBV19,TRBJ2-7,CASSIGRVYEQYF,TGTGCCAGTAGTATTGGGCGGGTCTACGAGCAGTACTTC
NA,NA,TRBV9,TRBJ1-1,CASSVVRGAGWGGTEAFF,TGTGCCAGCAGCGTAGTTAGGGGCGCTGGTTGGGGTGGCACTGAAGCTTTCTTT
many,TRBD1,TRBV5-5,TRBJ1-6,CASSLLTGFSPLHF,TGTGCCAGCAGCTTGCTGACAGGGTTTTCACCCCTCCACTTT
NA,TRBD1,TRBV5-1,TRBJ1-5,CASSPVGGSNQPQHF,TGCGCCAGCAGCCCGGTAGGGGGCAGCAATCAGCCCCAGCATTTT
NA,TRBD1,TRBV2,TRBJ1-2,CASREIDRGSYGYTF,TGTGCCAGCAGGGAGATAGACAGGGGTTCCTATGGCTACACCTTC
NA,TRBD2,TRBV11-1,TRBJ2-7,CASSLGPSGSYEQYF,TGTGCCAGCAGCTTAGGTCCTAGCGGGAGCTACGAGCAGTACTTC
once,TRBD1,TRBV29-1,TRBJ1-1,CSVVRDRASEAFF,TGCAGCGTTGTCCGGGACAGGGCATCTGAAGCTTTCTTT
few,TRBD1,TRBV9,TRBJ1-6,CASSDKDGTGRSPLHF,TGTGCCAGCAGCGACAAAGACGGGACAGGCCGGTCACCCCTCCACTTT
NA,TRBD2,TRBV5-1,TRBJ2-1,CASSLGPFGGGSYNEQFF,TGCGCCAGCAGCTTGGGCCCCTTCGGCGGGGGATCCTACAATGAGCAGTTCTTC
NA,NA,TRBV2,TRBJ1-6,CASSARTVSNSPLHF,TGTGCCAGCAGTGCCCGGACAGTATCGAATTCACCCCTCCACTTT
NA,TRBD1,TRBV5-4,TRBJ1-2,CASSIVGAGGFRGYTF,TGTGCCAGCAGCATCGTGGGGGCAGGGGGATTTAGGGGCTACACCTTC
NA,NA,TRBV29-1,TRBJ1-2,CSVSGASYGYTF,TGCAGCGTTTCAGGGGCGAGCTATGGCTACACCTTC
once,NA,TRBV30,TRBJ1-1,CAWTRSTEAFF,TGTGCCTGGACTCGGTCCACTGAAGCTTTCTTT
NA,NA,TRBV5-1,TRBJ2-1,CASSLRGGGVDEQFF,TGCGCCAGCAGCTTGAGAGGTGGAGGGGTCGATGAGCAGTTCTTC
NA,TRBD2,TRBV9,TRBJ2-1,CASSVSREGEQFF,TGTGCCAGCAGCGTTTCGAGGGAGGGTGAGCAGTTCTTC
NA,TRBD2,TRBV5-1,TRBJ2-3,CASSLRTSGGSTDTQYF,TGCGCCAGCAGCTTGAGAACTAGCGGGGGTAGCACAGATACGCAGTATTTT
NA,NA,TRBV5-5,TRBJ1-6,CASNIQGPDNSPLHF,TGTGCCAGCAACATACAGGGACCGGATAATTCACCCCTCCACTTT
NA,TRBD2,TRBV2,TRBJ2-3,CASSPSGSPTDTQYF,TGTGCCAGCAGTCCCAGCGGGAGCCCCACAGATACGCAGTATTTT
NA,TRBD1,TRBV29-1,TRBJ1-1,CSGAPGGLDTEAFF,TGCAGCGGCGCCCCAGGGGGCCTGGACACTGAAGCTTTCTTT
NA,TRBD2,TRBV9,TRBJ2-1,CASSGPGGLLSLFF,TGTGCCAGCAGCGGCCCGGGAGGGCTCCTCTCGCTGTTCTTC
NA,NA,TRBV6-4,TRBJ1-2,CASRQDGSYGYTF,TGTGCCAGCAGACAGGACGGAAGCTATGGCTACACCTTC
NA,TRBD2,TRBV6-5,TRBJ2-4,CASSSAGVPKNIQYF,TGTGCCAGCAGTTCCGCGGGGGTACCCAAAAACATTCAGTACTTC
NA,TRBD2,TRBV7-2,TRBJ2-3,CASKRGGGAGSADTQYF,TGTGCCAGCAAACGGGGCGGGGGGGCCGGTAGTGCAGATACGCAGTATTTT
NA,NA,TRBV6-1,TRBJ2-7,CASRHRDKGTYEQYF,TGTGCCAGCAGACACCGGGACAAGGGTACCTACGAGCAGTACTTC
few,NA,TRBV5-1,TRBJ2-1,CASSSPLGSISAREQFF,TGCGCCAGCAGCTCCCCTTTGGGTAGCATCTCCGCAAGAGAGCAGTTCTTC
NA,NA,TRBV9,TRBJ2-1,CASSVGGQTYNEQFF,TGTGCCAGCAGCGTGGGGGGACAGACATACAATGAGCAGTTCTTC
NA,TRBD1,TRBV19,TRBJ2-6,CASSKGQGRNRAGANVLTF,TGTGCCAGTAGTAAGGGACAGGGCCGAAATAGAGCTGGGGCCAACGTCCTGACTTTC
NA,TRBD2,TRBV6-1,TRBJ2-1,CACERGGSYNEQFF,TGTGCCTGCGAGCGGGGGGGTTCCTACAATGAGCAGTTCTTC
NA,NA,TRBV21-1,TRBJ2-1,CASSKTSGTSDIDEQFF,TGTGCCAGCAGCAAAACCTCCGGGACTAGCGATATTGATGAGCAGTTCTTC
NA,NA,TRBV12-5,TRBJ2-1,CASGLSPSSYNEQFF,TGTGCTAGTGGTTTGTCCCCCTCCAGCTACAATGAGCAGTTCTTC
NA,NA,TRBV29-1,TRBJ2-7,CSVEGLLERGSNEQYF,TGCAGCGTTGAAGGCCTTCTCGAGAGGGGGTCCAACGAGCAGTACTTC